This TCR beta chain was captured by sequencing in a study of blood T cell repertoires in COVID-19. Study summary: The United States, Italy and Spain supplied acute and convalescent COVID-19 samples. Sample material is recorded as cDNA or gDNA derived from T cells, B-cell-depleted T cells, or PBMCs.

J gave up 10 bases and V 1 base, and 7 bases lay outside the gene matches. The CDR3 spans 15 residues. Germline CDR1 is SGHAT and CDR2 is FQNNGV. Assay used: immunoSEQ multiplex PCR; TCRdb lists only in-frame clones, some missing. This table holds about 70,000 clones, 83% found once. This TCR derives from a man aged 30 to 45 with COVID-19, enrolled during active disease. This chain links TRBV11-2 with TRBJ1-6, with 7 bases identical to TRBD1. Sequencing used peripheral blood. The CDR3 reads CASSLVGGAGSPLHF. CDR3 sequence (DNA): TGTGCCAGCAGCTTAGTAGGGGGCGCTGGGTCACCCCTCCACTTT.